The 6 T cell receptor beta chains given below trace back to one sample, sequenced in a study of CD8 T cells in Susac syndrome. cDNA came from approximately 0.5 to 1 ug RNA primed by random hexamers. TCRdb processed the immunoSEQ multiplex PCR reads anew with MiXCR; each CDR3 protein has one entry. The sample lists about 180,000 distinct CDR3 sequences, under 95% seen once, with 0.12% in the top ten. The sample taken for sequencing was CD4+ T cells from PBMCs. These receptors came from a human donor with Susac syndrome.

The CDR3 here is CSVVVGKNEQFF. The CDR3 nucleotides are TGCAGCGTCGTAGTTGGGAAGAATGAGCAGTTCTTC. The chain employs TRBV29-1 and TRBJ2-1; D is unresolved. V lost 6 bases and J 7 bases, leaving 13 bases between the germline ends. The CDR3 runs to 12 residues. CDR1 and CDR2 from the germline V gene are SQVTM and ANQGSEA.

The rearrangement joins TRBV4-1 to TRBJ1-5, with 9 bases identical to TRBD1. The CDR3 is 16 amino acids. V was pared by 2 bases and J by 7 bases, with 9 bases of the junction left unmatched. The V gene's germline CDR1 is MGHRA and CDR2 YSYEKL. CDR3 DNA sequence: TGCGCCAGCAGCCAATTGACAGGGGGGGGACTACAGCCCCAGCATTTT. The encoded protein is CASSQLTGGGLQPQHF.

The rearrangement joins TRBV11-3 to TRBJ2-1; the D gene is possibly TRBD1 (5 bases). The V gene's germline CDR1 is SGHNT and CDR2 YENEEA. Between the trimmed V and J ends, which lost 5 bases and 6 bases, there was a span of 11 bases. This CDR3 contains 13 residues. The CDR3 bases are TGTGCCAGCAGCCAGGGCGGCTCCAATGAGCAGTTCTTC. Amino acids: CASSQGGSNEQFF.

The chain has TRBV25-1 and TRBJ2-1, with D possibly being TRBD1 (5 bases). Trimming cost V 6 bases and J 9 bases, with 6 bases left between them. The CDR3 loop spans 10 amino acids. Germline-derived CDR1 and CDR2 are MGHDK and SYGVNS. CDR3 sequence (DNA): TGTGCCAGCAGGGACATTGAGCAGTTCTTC. It yields the protein CASRDIEQFF.

This rearrangement joins TRBV7-9 to TRBJ2-4; the D call may be TRBD1 or TRBD2 (5 bases each). V was clipped by 5 bases and J by 6 bases, with 11 bases between them. Germline V gene sequence: CDR1 SEHNR, CDR2 FQNEAQ (reference sequence). The CDR3 has 13 amino acids. In DNA form, the CDR3 reads TGTGCCAGCAGCACGACCGGGGCAAACATTCAGTACTTC. Its protein is CASSTTGANIQYF. The entire variable domain, with the rest obtained from reference TRBV7-9 and TRBJ2-4, is as follows: DTGVSQNPRHKITKRGQNVTFRCDPISEHNRLYWYRQTLGQGPEFLTYFQNEAQLEKSRLLSDRFSAERPKGSFSTLEIQRTEQGDSAMYLCASSTTGANIQYFGAGTRLSVL.

The V and J genes are TRBV19 and TRBJ1-1, with D possibly TRBD1 on 5 matching bases. Germline V gives CDR1 LNHDA, CDR2 SQIVND (reference sequence). Trimming left V 6 bases short and J 3 bases short, with 11 bases between. The CDR3 runs to 13 residues. The chain's CDR3 is CASRARGDTEAFF. In DNA form, the CDR3 reads TGTGCCAGTAGAGCCCGGGGGGACACTGAAGCTTTCTTT.